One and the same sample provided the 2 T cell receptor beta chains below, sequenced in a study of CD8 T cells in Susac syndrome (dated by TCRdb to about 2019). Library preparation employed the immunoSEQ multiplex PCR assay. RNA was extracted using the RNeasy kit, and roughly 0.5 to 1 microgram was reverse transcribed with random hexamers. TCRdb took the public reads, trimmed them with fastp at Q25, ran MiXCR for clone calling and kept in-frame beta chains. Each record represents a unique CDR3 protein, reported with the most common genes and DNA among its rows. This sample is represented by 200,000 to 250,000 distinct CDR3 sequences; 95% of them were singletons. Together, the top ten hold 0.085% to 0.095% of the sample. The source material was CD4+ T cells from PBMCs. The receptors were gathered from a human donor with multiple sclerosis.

The chain's CDR3 is CASRGDVSGTQYF. The CDR3 nucleotides read TGTGCCAGCAGGGGGGACGTCTCAGGGACCCAGTACTTC. V and J are TRBV6-5 and TRBJ2-5; D is perhaps TRBD1 or TRBD2 (5 bases each). The CDR3 loop spans 13 amino acids. V was trimmed by 6 bases and J by 7 bases, leaving 15 bases between them. Germline-derived CDR1 and CDR2 are MNHEY and SVGAGI.

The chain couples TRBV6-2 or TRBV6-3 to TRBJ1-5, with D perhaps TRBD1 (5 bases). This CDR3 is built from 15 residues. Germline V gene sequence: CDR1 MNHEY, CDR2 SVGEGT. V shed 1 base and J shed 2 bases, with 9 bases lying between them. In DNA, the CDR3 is TGTGCCAGCAGTTACTTCCGGGGGGGCAATCAGCCCCAGCATTTT. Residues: CASSYFRGGNQPQHF.